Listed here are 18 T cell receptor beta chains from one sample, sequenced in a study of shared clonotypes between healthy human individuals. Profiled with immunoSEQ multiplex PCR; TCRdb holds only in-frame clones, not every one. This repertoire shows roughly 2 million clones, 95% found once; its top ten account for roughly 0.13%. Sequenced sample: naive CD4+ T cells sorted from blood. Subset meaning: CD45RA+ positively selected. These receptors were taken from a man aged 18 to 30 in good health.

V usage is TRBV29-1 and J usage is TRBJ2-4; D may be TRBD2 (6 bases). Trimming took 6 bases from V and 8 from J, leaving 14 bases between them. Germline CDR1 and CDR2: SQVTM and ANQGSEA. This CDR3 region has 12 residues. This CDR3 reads CSVLRPGDIQYF. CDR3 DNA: TGCAGCGTCCTCAGGCCGGGGGACATTCAGTACTTC.

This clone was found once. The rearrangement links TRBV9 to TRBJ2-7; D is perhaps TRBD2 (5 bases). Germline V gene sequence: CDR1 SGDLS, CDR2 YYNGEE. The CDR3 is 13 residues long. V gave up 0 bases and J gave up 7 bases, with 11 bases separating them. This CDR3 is CASSVVVSGEQYF. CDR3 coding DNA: TGTGCCAGCAGCGTAGTCGTCTCGGGGGAGCAGTACTTC.

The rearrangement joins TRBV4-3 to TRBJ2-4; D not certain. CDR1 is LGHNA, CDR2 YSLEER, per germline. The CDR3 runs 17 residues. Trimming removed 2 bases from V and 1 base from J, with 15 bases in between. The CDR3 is CASSQRLDGWAKNIQYF. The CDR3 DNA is TGCGCCAGCAGCCAAAGGCTTGACGGATGGGCCAAAAACATTCAGTACTTC.

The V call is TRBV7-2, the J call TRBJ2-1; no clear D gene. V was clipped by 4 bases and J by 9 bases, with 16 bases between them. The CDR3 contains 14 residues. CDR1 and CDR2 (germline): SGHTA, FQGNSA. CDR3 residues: CASSSRPPEGEQFF. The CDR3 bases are TGTGCCAGCAGCTCACGGCCTCCCGAAGGTGAGCAGTTCTTC. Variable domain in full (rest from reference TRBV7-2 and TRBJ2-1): GAGVSQSPSNKVTEKGKDVELRCDPISGHTALYWYRQSLGQGLEFLIYFQGNSAPDKSGLPSDRFSAERTGGSVSTLTIQRTQQEDSAVYLCASSSRPPEGEQFFGPGTRLTVL.

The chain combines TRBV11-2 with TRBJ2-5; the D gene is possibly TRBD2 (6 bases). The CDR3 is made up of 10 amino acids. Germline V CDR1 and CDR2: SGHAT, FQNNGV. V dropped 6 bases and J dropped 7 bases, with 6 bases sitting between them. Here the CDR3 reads CASRGGTQYF. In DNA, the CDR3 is TGTGCCAGCAGGGGGGGGACCCAGTACTTC.

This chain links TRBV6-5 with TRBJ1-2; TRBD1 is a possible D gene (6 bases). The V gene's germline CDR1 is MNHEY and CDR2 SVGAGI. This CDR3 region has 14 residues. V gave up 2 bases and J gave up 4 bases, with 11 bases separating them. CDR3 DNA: TGTGCCAGCAGTTACAGGGGGGGTGGCTATGGCTACACCTTC. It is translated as CASSYRGGGYGYTF.

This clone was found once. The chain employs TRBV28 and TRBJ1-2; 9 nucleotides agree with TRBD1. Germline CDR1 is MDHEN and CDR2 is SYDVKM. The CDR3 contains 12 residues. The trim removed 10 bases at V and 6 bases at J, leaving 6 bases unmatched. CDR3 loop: CATGDRVNGYTF. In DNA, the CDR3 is TGTGCCACCGGGGACAGGGTGAATGGCTACACCTTC.

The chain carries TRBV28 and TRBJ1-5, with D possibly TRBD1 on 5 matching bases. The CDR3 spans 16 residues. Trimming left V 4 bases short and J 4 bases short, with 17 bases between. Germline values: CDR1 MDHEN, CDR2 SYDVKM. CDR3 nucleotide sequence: TGTGCCAGCAGTTCCCGACGGGACGGAACTAATCAGCCCCAGCATTTT. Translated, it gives CASSSRRDGTNQPQHF.

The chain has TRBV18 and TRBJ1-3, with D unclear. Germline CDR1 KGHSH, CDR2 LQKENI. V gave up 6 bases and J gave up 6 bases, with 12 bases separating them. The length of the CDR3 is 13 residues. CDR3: CASSPRTSNTIYF. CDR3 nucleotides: TGTGCCAGCTCCCCCCGAACATCAAACACCATATATTTT.

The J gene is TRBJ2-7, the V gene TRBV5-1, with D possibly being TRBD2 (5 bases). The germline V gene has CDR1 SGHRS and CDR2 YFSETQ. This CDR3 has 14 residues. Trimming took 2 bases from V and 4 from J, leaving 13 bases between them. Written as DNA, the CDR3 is TGCGCCAGCAGCTTAGCGGAATTTTCTTACGAGCAGTACTTC. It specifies CASSLAEFSYEQYF. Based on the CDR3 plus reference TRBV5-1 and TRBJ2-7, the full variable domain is KAGVTQTPRYLIKTRGQQVTLSCSPISGHRSVSWYQQTPGQGLQFLFEYFSETQRNKGNFPGRFSGRQFSNSRSEMNVSTLELGDSALYLCASSLAEFSYEQYFGPGTRLTVT.

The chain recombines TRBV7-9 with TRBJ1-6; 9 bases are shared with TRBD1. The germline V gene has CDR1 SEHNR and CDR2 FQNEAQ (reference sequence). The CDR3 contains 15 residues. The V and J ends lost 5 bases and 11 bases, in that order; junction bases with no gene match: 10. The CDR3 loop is CASSPRGTGITPLHF. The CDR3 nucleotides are TGTGCCAGCAGCCCTAGAGGGACAGGGATAACACCCCTCCACTTT.

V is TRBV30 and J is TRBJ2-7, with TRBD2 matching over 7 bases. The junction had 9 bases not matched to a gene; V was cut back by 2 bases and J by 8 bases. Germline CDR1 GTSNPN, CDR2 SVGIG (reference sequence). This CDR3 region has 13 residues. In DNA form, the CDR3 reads TGTGCCTGGAGTAGGGACTACCTGTCCCAGCAGTACTTC. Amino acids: CAWSRDYLSQQYF. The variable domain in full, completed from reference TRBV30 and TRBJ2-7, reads SQTIHQWPATLVQPVGSPLSLECTVEGTSNPNLYWYRQAAGRGLQLLFYSVGIGQISSEVPQNLSASRPQDRQFILSSKKLLLSDSGFYLCAWSRDYLSQQYFGPGTRLTVT.

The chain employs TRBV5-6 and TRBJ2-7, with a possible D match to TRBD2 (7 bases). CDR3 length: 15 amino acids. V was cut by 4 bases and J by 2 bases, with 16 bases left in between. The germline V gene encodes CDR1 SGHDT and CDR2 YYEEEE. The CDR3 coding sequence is TGTGCCAGCAGCCCCCCGGGGGGCTCGACCTACGAGCAGTACTTC. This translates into CASSPPGGSTYEQYF.

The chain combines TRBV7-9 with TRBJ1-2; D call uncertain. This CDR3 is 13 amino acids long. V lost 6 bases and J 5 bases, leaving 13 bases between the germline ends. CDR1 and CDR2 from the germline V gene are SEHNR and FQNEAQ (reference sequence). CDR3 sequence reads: CASRPEGGYGYTF. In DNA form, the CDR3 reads TGTGCCAGCAGGCCCGAGGGAGGATATGGCTACACCTTC. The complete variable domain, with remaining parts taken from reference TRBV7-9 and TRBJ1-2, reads DTGVSQNPRHKITKRGQNVTFRCDPISEHNRLYWYRQTLGQGPEFLTYFQNEAQLEKSRLLSDRFSAERPKGSFSTLEIQRTEQGDSAMYLCASRPEGGYGYTFGSGTRLTVV.

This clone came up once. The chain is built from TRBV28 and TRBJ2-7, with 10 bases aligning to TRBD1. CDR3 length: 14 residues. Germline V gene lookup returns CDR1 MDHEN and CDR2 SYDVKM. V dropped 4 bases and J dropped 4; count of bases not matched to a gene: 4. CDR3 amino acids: CASSSGQGWYEQYF. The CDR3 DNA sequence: TGTGCCAGCAGTTCGGGACAGGGGTGGTACGAGCAGTACTTC.

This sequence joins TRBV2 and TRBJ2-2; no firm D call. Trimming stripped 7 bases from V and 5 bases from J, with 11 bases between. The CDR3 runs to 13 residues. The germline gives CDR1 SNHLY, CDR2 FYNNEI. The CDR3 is CASIPTTTGELFF. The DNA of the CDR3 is TGTGCCAGCATACCTACCACGACCGGGGAGCTGTTTTTT.

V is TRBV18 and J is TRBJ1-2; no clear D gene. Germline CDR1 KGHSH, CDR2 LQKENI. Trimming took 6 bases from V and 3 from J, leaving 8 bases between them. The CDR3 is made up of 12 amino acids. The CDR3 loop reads CASSLQDYGYTF. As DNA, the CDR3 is TGTGCCAGCTCCCTCCAAGACTATGGCTACACCTTC. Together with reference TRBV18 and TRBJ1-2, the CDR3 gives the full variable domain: NAGVMQNPRHLVRRRGQEARLRCSPMKGHSHVYWYRQLPEEGLKFMVYLQKENIIDESGMPKERFSAEFPKEGPSILRIQQVVRGDSAAYFCASSLQDYGYTFGSGTRLTVV.

CDR3 nucleotides: TGTGCCAGCAGGGGCCCGACAGGGGGCGCACAGCCCCAGCATTTT. Amino acids: CASRGPTGGAQPQHF. The chain carries TRBV28 and TRBJ1-5, with TRBD1 matching 10 bases. The CDR3 length is 15 residues. Germline loops: CDR1 MDHEN, CDR2 SYDVKM. Trimming removed 6 bases from V and 7 bases from J; junction bases left unmatched: 9.